The clone carrying this T cell receptor beta chain was seen many times. Its target is unknown. The entire patient cohort was treatment-naive prior to thyroid surgery. The data are from a study of metastatic and nonmetastatic thyroid tumors. For the study at large: The authors compared repertoires across blood and tumor or nodule tissue from malignant and benign thyroid patients. General study findings and limits: In blood and tumor, TCR beta diversity was reportedly significantly higher in malignant thyroid tumors than in benign nodules.

Per the study methods: The study took CDR3 differences across clinicopathological groups and made a distant-metastasis classifier for papillary thyroid cancer from them. TCRdb ran MiXCR on the PCR reads. The V and J calls come from TCRdb's annotation, not from the publication. The sample holds 15,000 to 20,000 clones, about 23% seen once. V gave up 0 bases and J gave up 7 bases, with 10 bases separating them. CDR1 LNHNV and CDR2 YYDKDF come from the germline V gene (reference sequence). The CDR3 covers 13 residues. The chain is built from TRBV15 and TRBJ2-7; possibly TRBD1 for D (5 bases). The TCR sequence derives from a female donor with papillary thyroid cancer or a benign thyroid nodule (not recorded which). Some clones in this sample may be carry-over from other donors' samples. Sequencing was done on a sample of adjacent normal tissue. The CDR3 DNA reads TGTGCCACCAGCAGAGACAGGGCAGGGGAGCAGTACTTC. Its translation: CATSRDRAGEQYF.